This T cell receptor beta chain was sequenced for a study of CD8+CD57+ T cells in acquired aplastic anemia. Study-level background: Sorted CD4+ plus CD8+ cells gave DNA averaging around 3 ug. Study results and limitations: About 30 CD8+ CDR3 sequences occurred in both the patients and the controls. A significant difference in CD8+ Simpson's diversity between patients and controls was not found.

Looked up from germline, CDR1 is SQVTM and CDR2 is ANQGSEA. V lost 5 bases, J lost 7 bases, and 14 bases lay in between. The CDR3 has 12 residues. Investigators profiled TCR beta VDJ and CDR3 from genomic DNA template. TCRdb used MiXCR to reprocess the reads, holding one entry per CDR3 protein. The sample lists around 210,000 distinct CDR3 sequences, 65% seen once, with roughly 64% in the top ten. In the case of this clonotype: The antigen remains unidentified.

For sequencing, patients were chosen who had shown expansion of CD8+CD57+ cells by flow cytometry. Severe acquired aplastic anemia was the diagnosis recorded for all patients. The rearrangement uses TRBV29-1 and TRBJ1-2; D perhaps matches TRBD1 (5 bases). Source material: sorted CD4+, CD8+, or CD8+CD57+ T cells (not recorded which) from PBMCs. The receptor was derived from a human donor with aplastic anemia. The CDR3 reads CSVSQGGGGYTF. The CDR3 coding sequence is TGCAGCGTTTCGCAGGGAGGAGGTGGCTACACCTTC.